Below, 11 T cell receptor beta chains from the same sample are listed, as sequenced in a study of blood T cell repertoires in COVID-19. TCRdb's table, derived via immunoSEQ multiplex PCR, lists solely in-frame clones and lacks some. The table has 250,000 to 350,000 clones, approximately 88% seen once. Sequenced sample: peripheral blood. All receptors derive from a man aged 18 to 29 with active or convalescent COVID-19.

V and J are TRBV6-5 and TRBJ1-2; the match to TRBD1 covers 9 bases. Trimming cost V 2 bases and J 5 bases; bases outside gene matches: 6. The CDR3 loop spans 15 amino acids. Germline assignment: CDR1 MNHEY and CDR2 SVGAGI. The DNA for the CDR3 is TGTGCCAGCAGTTACCACGACAGGGGGAGGTATGGCTACACCTTC. Residues: CASSYHDRGRYGYTF.

This chain joins TRBV5-4 and TRBJ2-7; perhaps TRBD1 as D (6 bases). V dropped 4 bases and J dropped 2 bases, with 10 bases sitting between them. The CDR3 runs to 13 residues. Germline lookup yields CDR1 SGHNT and CDR2 YYREEE (reference sequence). The CDR3 here is CASSEDSPYEQYF. The CDR3 DNA reads TGTGCCAGCAGCGAGGACAGCCCCTACGAGCAGTACTTC.

V and J are TRBV19 and TRBJ1-2; D remains unclear. Germline values: CDR1 LNHDA, CDR2 SQIVND (reference sequence). The CDR3 spans 13 residues. Trimming removed 3 bases at V and 4 bases at J, with 9 bases between. The CDR3 loop is CASSISVGYGYTF. The CDR3 DNA sequence: TGTGCCAGTAGTATCAGCGTGGGCTATGGCTACACCTTC.

This clone has only a few counts. This chain joins TRBV24-1 and TRBJ2-2; D may be TRBD2 (7 bases). This CDR3 comprises 14 residues. V lost 4 bases, J lost 6 bases, and 11 bases lay in between. Germline V gene lookup returns CDR1 KGHDR and CDR2 SFDVKD. CDR3 amino acids: CATSDPRGPGELFF. DNA for the CDR3: TGTGCCACCAGTGACCCGCGGGGGCCCGGGGAGCTGTTTTTT.

The rearrangement links TRBV25-1 to TRBJ2-7; tentatively, D is TRBD1 (6 bases). CDR3 size: 15 residues. Germline assignment: CDR1 MGHDK and CDR2 SYGVNS. V lost 0 bases and J 3 bases, leaving 12 bases between the germline ends. CDR3 sequence: CASSEYIGDNYEQYF. CDR3 nucleotide sequence: TGTGCCAGCAGTGAATATATTGGGGACAACTACGAGCAGTACTTC.

The chain joins TRBV7-9 to TRBJ2-5; D may be TRBD1 (6 bases). Deletions cut 7 bases from V and 6 bases from J, with 15 bases between. CDR1 and CDR2 from the germline V gene are SEHNR and FQNEAQ (reference sequence). The CDR3 contains 13 residues. Here the CDR3 reads CASTHTGTQTQYF. The CDR3 DNA reads TGTGCCAGCACCCACACAGGGACGCAGACCCAGTACTTC.

The chain links TRBV7-2 to TRBJ2-1; TRBD2 matches 14 bases. From germline, CDR1 is SGHTA and CDR2 FQGNSA. This CDR3 contains 16 residues. The V segment lost 1 base and the J segment 15 bases; nucleotides outside the gene matches: 11. The CDR3 is CASSLDGTSGGRYRFF. The DNA of the CDR3 is TGTGCCAGCAGCTTAGATGGGACTAGCGGGGGTCGCTATCGGTTCTTC. Based on the CDR3 plus reference TRBV7-2 and TRBJ2-1, the full variable domain is GAGVSQSPSNKVTEKGKDVELRCDPISGHTALYWYRQSLGQGLEFLIYFQGNSAPDKSGLPSDRFSAERTGGSVSTLTIQRTQQEDSAVYLCASSLDGTSGGRYRFFGPGTRLTVL.

This chain uses TRBV18 with TRBJ1-6; 9 bases line up with TRBD1. CDR1 and CDR2 from the germline V gene are KGHSH and LQKENI. After removal of 3 bases from V and 9 bases from J, the junction contained 6 bases not matched to a gene. The CDR3 is 15 amino acids. CDR3: CASSPGQGIGSPLHF. CDR3 coding DNA: TGTGCCAGCTCACCGGGACAGGGAATAGGTTCACCCCTCCACTTT. Looking up the rest from reference TRBV18 and TRBJ1-6 gives the full variable domain: NAGVMQNPRHLVRRRGQEARLRCSPMKGHSHVYWYRQLPEEGLKFMVYLQKENIIDESGMPKERFSAEFPKEGPSILRIQQVVRGDSAAYFCASSPGQGIGSPLHFGNGTRLTVT.

This clone was seen only once. The chain recombines TRBV2 with TRBJ1-2; unclear D gene. Germline V gene sequence: CDR1 SNHLY, CDR2 FYNNEI. The V gene lost 4 bases and the J gene lost 6 bases, with 12 bases spanning the gap. This CDR3 comprises 13 residues. CDR3 nucleotide sequence: TGTGCCAGCAGTGTAGCCAGCGTTGATGGCTACACCTTC. It codes for CASSVASVDGYTF.

The gene calls are TRBV6-2 or TRBV6-3 and TRBJ2-1; D possibly corresponds to TRBD1 (5 bases). Germline values: CDR1 MNHEY, CDR2 SVGEGT. Trimming stripped 6 bases from V and 6 bases from J, with 9 bases between. The CDR3 consists of 12 residues. The CDR3 DNA follows: TGTGCCAGCAGCCCCAGGGTCAATGAGCAGTTCTTC. Translation: CASSPRVNEQFF.

This sequence joins TRBV11-3 and TRBJ2-2, with D possibly being TRBD1 (5 bases). Per the germline V gene, CDR1 is SGHNT and CDR2 is YENEEA. Trimming pared 5 bases from V and 0 bases from J, leaving 13 bases between. CDR3 size: 16 residues. The CDR3 spells CASSRQGIPNTGELFF. The CDR3 bases are TGTGCCAGCAGCCGCCAGGGAATCCCGAACACCGGGGAGCTGTTTTTT.